The 23 T cell receptor beta chains in this list originate from one sample, sequenced in a study of early stage breast cancer tumors. Sequencing was performed with immunoSEQ multiplex PCR; in TCRdb, only in-frame clones are kept and a portion is missing. The sample consists of around 28,000 clones, around 70% of them appearing once. Source material: blood. These TCRs come from a person aged 50-59 years with breast cancer.

V usage is TRBV29-1 and J usage is TRBJ2-7, with TRBD2 identical over 8 bases. After removal of 4 bases from V and 2 bases from J, the junction contained 4 bases not matched to a gene. CDR3 size: 13 residues. Germline CDR1 SQVTM, CDR2 ANQGSEA. CDR3 sequence (DNA): TGCAGCGTTGGACGGGAGGGCCCCTACGAGCAGTACTTC. Its protein product is CSVGREGPYEQYF.

J is TRBJ1-2 and V is TRBV19; D perhaps matches TRBD1 (6 bases). Trimming removed 8 bases from V and 3 bases from J, with 16 bases in between. The CDR3 is 14 amino acids. From germline, CDR1 is LNHDA and CDR2 SQIVND (reference sequence). The CDR3, as DNA: TGTGCCAGTCGGGGGCCCTACCCCGACTATGGCTACACCTTC. Translation: CASRGPYPDYGYTF.

This chain links TRBV4-1 with TRBJ1-4; weak D call: TRBD1 (6 bases). CDR3 length: 16 residues. The germline V and J ends were trimmed by 4 bases and 1 base, with 13 bases remaining between them. Germline V CDR1 and CDR2: MGHRA, YSYEKL. The CDR3 loop is CASSPGVIGTNEKLFF. The CDR3, as DNA: TGCGCCAGCAGCCCAGGGGTGATAGGAACTAATGAAAAACTGTTTTTT.

V is TRBV7-6 and J is TRBJ1-1; 8 nucleotides agree with TRBD1. Losses at the gene ends were 2 bases for V and 1 base for J; bases not matched to a gene: 6. The germline gives CDR1 SGHVS, CDR2 FNYEAQ. This CDR3 contains 16 residues. CDR3 sequence (DNA): TGTGCCAGCAGCTTAAGGCCCGGGACAGGGAACACTGAAGCTTTCTTT. Translating gives CASSLRPGTGNTEAFF.

In this sample, this clone turned up once. The chain is built from TRBV7-9 and TRBJ1-1, with TRBD1 as a possible D gene (5 bases). The CDR3 is made up of 12 amino acids. Germline V gene lookup returns CDR1 SEHNR and CDR2 FQNEAQ (reference sequence). V was cut by 1 base and J by 8 bases, with 8 bases left in between. CDR3: CASSLGGPEAFF. CDR3 DNA: TGTGCCAGCAGCTTAGGGGGCCCCGAAGCTTTCTTT.

The CDR3: CASSTAHTYEQYF. The CDR3 nucleotides read TGTGCCAGTAGTACGGCACATACCTACGAGCAGTACTTC. This sequence joins TRBV19 and TRBJ2-7; D unclear. Deletions cut 4 bases from V and 2 bases from J, with 9 bases between. The CDR3 consists of 13 residues. Germline loops: CDR1 LNHDA, CDR2 SQIVND (reference sequence). The entire variable domain, with the rest obtained from reference TRBV19 and TRBJ2-7, is as follows: DGGITQSPKYLFRKEGQNVTLSCEQNLNHDAMYWYRQDPGQGLRLIYYSQIVNDFQKGDIAEGYSVSREKKESFPLTVTSAQKNPTAFYLCASSTAHTYEQYFGPGTRLTVT.

The genes are TRBV5-1 and TRBJ2-3; tentative D call: TRBD2 (6 bases). Germline V lookup: CDR1 SGHRS, CDR2 YFSETQ. There are 15 residues in the CDR3. Trimming shortened V by 1 base and J by 3 bases, and 12 bases separated the two germline ends. CDR3 DNA: TGCGCCAGCAGCTTGTCCCCGGGAGCAACAGATACGCAGTATTTT. Its protein product is CASSLSPGATDTQYF. Complete variable domain (other parts from reference TRBV5-1 and TRBJ2-3): KAGVTQTPRYLIKTRGQQVTLSCSPISGHRSVSWYQQTPGQGLQFLFEYFSETQRNKGNFPGRFSGRQFSNSRSEMNVSTLELGDSALYLCASSLSPGATDTQYFGPGTRLTVL.

The chain carries TRBV6-7 and TRBJ2-7; tentatively, D is TRBD1 or TRBD2 (6 bases each). TRBV6-7 is annotated as an ORF whose role is uncertain. This CDR3 is 14 amino acids long. Trimming left V 6 bases short and J 4 bases short, with 16 bases between. The chain's CDR3 is CASSSGGNLYEQYF. CDR3 sequence (DNA): TGTGCCAGCAGCTCCGGGGGCAACCTATACGAGCAGTACTTC.

The genes are TRBV6-5 and TRBJ2-2, with 8 bases aligning to TRBD2. CDR3 length: 15 residues. Unmatched junction bases numbered 1, after V lost 4 bases and J lost 0 bases. Germline CDR1 reads MNHEY; CDR2 reads SVGAGI. The DNA of the CDR3 is TGTGCCAGCAGTTGGGGACTAGCGAACACCGGGGAGCTGTTTTTT. Translation gives CASSWGLANTGELFF.

V and J are TRBV2 and TRBJ1-2; 7 nucleotides match TRBD1. The J segment lost 7 bases and the V segment lost 8 bases, leaving 10 bases of the junction unmatched. Germline CDR1 and CDR2: SNHLY and FYNNEI. CDR3 size: 13 residues. CDR3 sequence reads: CASGEQGPGGYTF. In DNA form, the CDR3 reads TGTGCCAGCGGCGAACAGGGGCCGGGTGGCTACACCTTC.

CDR3: CASSREDPPGTQYF. DNA of the CDR3: TGTGCCAGCAGCCGAGAGGACCCCCCGGGGACCCAGTACTTC. The chain joins TRBV14 to TRBJ2-5; D remains ambiguous. The CDR3 runs 14 residues. The V end lost 4 bases, the J end lost 7 bases, and 16 bases lay between the germline ends. Germline loops: CDR1 SGHDN, CDR2 FVKESK.

This chain uses TRBV27 with TRBJ1-4, with D possibly TRBD1 on 5 matching bases. From germline, CDR1 is MNHEY and CDR2 SMNVEV (reference sequence). The CDR3 is made up of 14 amino acids. Trimming left V 4 bases short and J 4 bases short, with 10 bases between. CDR3 protein: CASSSSDSNEKLFF. CDR3 nucleotide sequence: TGTGCCAGCAGTTCTAGCGACAGTAATGAAAAACTGTTTTTT.

The chain couples TRBV11-2 to TRBJ2-7; 9 positions match TRBD1. CDR1 is SGHAT and CDR2 is FQNNGV in the germline V gene. CDR3 length: 16 amino acids. The V and J ends lost 5 bases and 4 bases, in that order; junction bases with no gene match: 12. The DNA of the CDR3 is TGTGCCAGCAGCGCCCCGGACAGGGGAATTCGTTACGAGCAGTACTTC. This translates into CASSAPDRGIRYEQYF.

This clone showed up just a few times. The chain couples TRBV5-1 to TRBJ1-2; D gene uncertain. Germline V CDR1 and CDR2: SGHRS, YFSETQ. V was cut by 1 base and J by 2 bases, with 9 bases left in between. The CDR3 consists of 14 residues. The CDR3: CASSLMGLNYGYTF. DNA for the CDR3: TGCGCCAGCAGCTTGATGGGCCTCAACTATGGCTACACCTTC.

The chain is built from TRBV6-5 and TRBJ2-4; the D is unclear. There are 12 residues in the CDR3. Germline CDR1 and CDR2: MNHEY and SVGAGI. Trimming left V 6 bases short and J 8 bases short, with 11 bases between. In DNA, the CDR3 is TGTGCCAGCAGATCGGAGTCGGACATTCAGTACTTC. This translates into CASRSESDIQYF.

J is TRBJ2-5 and V is TRBV27; D not resolved. The CDR3 totals 13 residues. V shed 3 bases and J shed 5 bases, with 10 bases lying between them. Per germline, CDR1 MNHEY and CDR2 SMNVEV (reference sequence). The DNA for the CDR3 is TGTGCCAGCAGTTTGGAAGGGTCCGAGACCCAGTACTTC. This encodes CASSLEGSETQYF.

The chain links TRBV6-5 to TRBJ2-7, with unresolved D. CDR1 is MNHEY and CDR2 is SVGAGI in the germline V gene. The CDR3 runs 15 residues. The V gene lost 0 bases and the J gene lost 2 bases, with 11 bases spanning the gap. The CDR3 protein is CASSYSGQATYEQYF. The CDR3 nucleotides are TGTGCCAGCAGTTACTCAGGGCAGGCGACCTACGAGCAGTACTTC.

The chain uses TRBV19 and TRBJ1-4, with a tentative D call TRBD1 (5 bases). The CDR3 totals 17 residues. Trimming removed 3 bases from V and 0 bases from J, with 14 bases in between. Germline CDR1 LNHDA, CDR2 SQIVND (reference sequence). Here the CDR3 reads CASSMAQGVATNEKLFF. CDR3 nucleotide sequence: TGTGCCAGTAGTATGGCCCAGGGCGTAGCAACTAATGAAAAACTGTTTTTT.

The chain joins TRBV7-9 to TRBJ2-5, with 7 bases that match TRBD2. Unmatched junction bases numbered 8, after V lost 5 bases and J lost 5 bases. The CDR3 runs to 14 residues. Germline CDR1 is SEHNR and CDR2 is FQNEAQ (reference sequence). The CDR3 here is CASSPPAGSETQYF. CDR3 DNA sequence: TGTGCCAGCAGCCCCCCAGCGGGGTCCGAGACCCAGTACTTC.

The chain links TRBV25-1 to TRBJ1-1; D is perhaps TRBD1 (5 bases). Germline V gene data show CDR1 as MGHDK and CDR2 as SYGVNS. CDR3 length equals 13 residues. V was shortened by 10 bases and J by 0 bases, with 12 bases between the two germline ends. The CDR3 sequence is CATATAMNTEAFF. CDR3 DNA: TGTGCCACCGCGACAGCCATGAACACTGAAGCTTTCTTT.

The chain recombines TRBV7-9 with TRBJ2-3; D not certain. CDR3 length: 12 amino acids. Germline V gene lookup returns CDR1 SEHNR and CDR2 FQNEAQ (reference sequence). V lost 5 bases and J lost 7, with 10 bases in between. The CDR3 nucleotides read TGTGCCAGCAGCCAACAAGCTTATACGCAGTATTTT. Amino acids: CASSQQAYTQYF.

The chain combines TRBV2 with TRBJ2-7; 9 nucleotides match TRBD1. Germline-derived CDR1 and CDR2 are SNHLY and FYNNEI. The CDR3 runs to 14 residues. V lost 6 bases and J lost 3; bases outside the gene matches: 6. The DNA for the CDR3 is TGTGCCAGCAGCCCGGACAGGGGAGGCTACGAGCAGTACTTC. Amino acids: CASSPDRGGYEQYF.

The chain uses TRBV12-2 and TRBJ2-5; TRBD1 was called by the table and not checked on the DNA. TRBV12-2 is a listed pseudogene. This CDR3 is 17 amino acids long. CDR3 nucleotide sequence: TGTGCAAGTCGCTTAGATTCCGGGACAGGGGAACAAGAGACCCAGTACTTC. Amino acids: CASRLDSGTGEQETQYF.